These 18 T cell receptor beta chains came from one sample sequenced in a study of blood T cell repertoires in COVID-19. Using immunoSEQ multiplex PCR, the repertoire was profiled, and TCRdb retains in-frame clones only, with some absent. The table shows about 150,000 clones, with approximately 79% occurring only once. Sequenced sample: PBMCs or T cells enriched from blood (not recorded which). The receptors stem from a man aged 50 to 59 who had recovered from COVID-19.

This clone was recorded a few times. The V and J genes are TRBV27 and TRBJ1-3; perhaps TRBD1 as D (6 bases). CDR1 and CDR2 from the germline V gene are MNHEY and SMNVEV (reference sequence). V was shortened by 5 bases and J by 0 bases, with 17 bases between the two germline ends. The CDR3 extends over 17 amino acids. For the CDR3, the DNA is TGTGCCAGCAGTCCCAGGGGATTGACTCTCTCTGGAAACACCATATATTTT. Amino acid sequence: CASSPRGLTLSGNTIYF.

The chain links TRBV27 to TRBJ2-7, with D maybe TRBD2 (7 bases). CDR1 MNHEY and CDR2 SMNVEV come from the germline V gene (reference sequence). The CDR3 runs to 14 residues. Trimming removed 3 bases from V and 0 bases from J, with 9 bases in between. This CDR3 reads CASSFGGPSYEQYF. The CDR3 DNA reads as TGTGCCAGCAGTTTCGGGGGGCCCTCCTACGAGCAGTACTTC.

The chain has TRBV30 and TRBJ1-5; 9 bases line up with TRBD1. Losses at the gene ends were 0 bases for V and 4 bases for J; bases not matched to a gene: 1. Germline CDR1 is GTSNPN and CDR2 is SVGIG (reference sequence). This CDR3 spans 14 amino acids. The CDR3 region has the DNA TGTGCCTGGAGTGTAGGGACAGGGAATCAGCCCCAGCATTTT. Protein product: CAWSVGTGNQPQHF. Drawing the rest from reference TRBV30 and TRBJ1-5, the complete variable domain is SQTIHQWPATLVQPVGSPLSLECTVEGTSNPNLYWYRQAAGRGLQLLFYSVGIGQISSEVPQNLSASRPQDRQFILSSKKLLLSDSGFYLCAWSVGTGNQPQHFGDGTRLSIL.

This sequence joins TRBV15 and TRBJ1-6, with D possibly TRBD1 on 6 matching bases. There are 15 residues in the CDR3. Deletions cut 2 bases from V and 7 bases from J, with 12 bases between. Germline assignment: CDR1 LNHNV and CDR2 YYDKDF (reference sequence). CDR3 in DNA: TGTGCCACCAGCAGAAAGACAGGCCCAAATTCACCCCTCCACTTT. This sequence encodes CATSRKTGPNSPLHF.

V gene TRBV4-2 combines with J gene TRBJ2-4; the match to TRBD2 covers 13 bases. The junction had 3 bases not matched to a gene; V was cut back by 0 bases and J by 4 bases. The V gene's germline CDR1 is LGHNA and CDR2 YNFKEQ. The CDR3 is made up of 17 amino acids. The CDR3 loop reads CASSQEGGLAGKNIQYF. CDR3 DNA: TGTGCCAGCAGCCAAGAGGGGGGACTAGCGGGGAAAAACATTCAGTACTTC.

The chain is built from TRBV7-9 and TRBJ2-2; the D gene is possibly TRBD1 (6 bases). CDR3 length: 15 residues. Germline loops: CDR1 SEHNR, CDR2 FQNEAQ (reference sequence). Trimming left V 3 bases short and J 6 bases short, with 14 bases between. CDR3 sequence: CASSLVTGMAGELFF. The CDR3 DNA reads as TGTGCCAGCAGCTTGGTCACAGGGATGGCCGGGGAGCTGTTTTTT. The whole variable domain, filled in from reference TRBV7-9 and TRBJ2-2, reads DTGVSQNPRHKITKRGQNVTFRCDPISEHNRLYWYRQTLGQGPEFLTYFQNEAQLEKSRLLSDRFSAERPKGSFSTLEIQRTEQGDSAMYLCASSLVTGMAGELFFGEGSRLTVL.

The rearrangement uses TRBV6-5 and TRBJ1-6; D perhaps matches TRBD1 (5 bases). Germline V lookup: CDR1 MNHEY, CDR2 SVGAGI. Trimming stripped 4 bases from V and 9 bases from J, with 16 bases between. CDR3 size: 15 residues. CDR3 nucleotides: TGTGCCAGCAGTTTTAAGCTTCCGGGGGTTTCACCCCTCCACTTT. Its protein is CASSFKLPGVSPLHF.

J is TRBJ1-4 and V is TRBV4-1; tentatively, D is TRBD1 (6 bases). V lost 1 base and J lost 2, with 8 bases in between. Looked up from germline, CDR1 is MGHRA and CDR2 is YSYEKL. The CDR3 loop spans 15 amino acids. CDR3 amino acids: CASSQVGATNEKLFF. CDR3 sequence (DNA): TGCGCCAGCAGCCAAGTGGGGGCGACTAATGAAAAACTGTTTTTT.

J is TRBJ2-7 and V is TRBV4-3; 12 bases align to TRBD1. V shed 4 bases, J shed 5 bases, and the junction held 6 bases outside the gene matches. Per the germline V gene, CDR1 is LGHNA and CDR2 is YSLEER. CDR3 length equals 15 residues. CDR3: CASSPGQGARDEQYF. The CDR3 coding sequence is TGCGCCAGCAGCCCGGGACAGGGGGCAAGAGACGAGCAGTACTTC.

This clone came up a few times. The rearrangement joins TRBV18 to TRBJ1-4; D possibly corresponds to TRBD1 (5 bases). V lost 3 bases, J lost 7 bases, and 18 bases lay in between. This CDR3 is built from 16 residues. CDR1 is KGHSH and CDR2 is LQKENI in the germline V gene. The CDR3 region is CASSPSGTGTGEKLFF. The CDR3 bases are TGTGCCAGCTCACCGTCAGGGACGGGGACTGGTGAAAAACTGTTTTTT.

J is TRBJ2-5 and V is TRBV15; TRBD2 matches at 8 bases. V lost 4 bases and J lost 1; bases outside the gene matches: 8. The CDR3 runs 16 residues. CDR1 is LNHNV, CDR2 YYDKDF, per germline (reference sequence). This CDR3 reads CATSKGSGVPQETQYF. CDR3 in DNA: TGTGCCACCAGCAAGGGTAGCGGGGTTCCCCAAGAGACCCAGTACTTC.

This clone was seen a single time. V is TRBV12-1 and J is TRBJ1-3; TRBD1 is the table's D call and was not checked against the DNA. TRBV12-1 is termed a pseudogene. CDR3 length: 13 amino acids. This CDR3 is CASSLRGSYTIYF. CDR3 DNA: TGTGCCAGCAGCTTAAGGGGGTCCTACACCATATATTTT.

This chain connects TRBV24-1 to TRBJ1-2, with 7 bases matching TRBD1. This CDR3 region has 16 residues. Germline trimming cut 4 bases from V and 4 bases from J; bases unmatched to any gene: 11. CDR1 and CDR2 from the germline V gene are KGHDR and SFDVKD. Here the CDR3 reads CATSESGQEIVYGYTF. The CDR3 coding sequence is TGTGCCACCAGTGAATCCGGACAGGAAATTGTCTATGGCTACACCTTC.

This clone is a singleton in its sample. V is TRBV4-2 and J is TRBJ2-1, with D possibly matching TRBD2 (6 bases). There are 12 residues in the CDR3. Trimming took 0 bases from V and 12 from J, leaving 9 bases between them. Per germline, CDR1 LGHNA and CDR2 YNFKEQ. CDR3 nucleotide sequence: TGTGCCAGCAGCCAAGAGCGGGGCGGGCAGTTCTTC. The encoded protein is CASSQERGGQFF.

Details on this clone: The same CDR3 arises from other DNA sequences in this sample as well. The genes are TRBV7-2 and TRBJ2-5, with 16 nucleotides matching TRBD2. After removal of 5 bases from V and 2 bases from J, the junction contained 2 bases not matched to a gene. The length of the CDR3 is 16 residues. CDR1 is SGHTA, CDR2 FQGNSA, per germline. CDR3 sequence reads: CASSLGLAGGQETQYF. The CDR3 DNA follows: TGTGCCAGCAGCCTGGGACTAGCGGGGGGGCAAGAGACCCAGTACTTC.

The chain recombines TRBV6-5 with TRBJ2-1; TRBD2 matches at 11 bases. The CDR3 extends over 15 amino acids. J gave up 9 bases and V 6 bases, and 10 bases lay outside the gene matches. CDR1 MNHEY and CDR2 SVGAGI come from the germline V gene. CDR3 DNA: TGTGCCAGCAGATTCGGGACTAGCGGTTCGAGTGAGCAGTTCTTC. Translated, it gives CASRFGTSGSSEQFF.

This clone has a count of ten or more. V and J are TRBV15 and TRBJ2-5; D is perhaps TRBD2 (6 bases). Trimming cost V 0 bases and J 7 bases, with 15 bases left between them. This CDR3 region has 15 residues. Germline V gene lookup returns CDR1 LNHNV and CDR2 YYDKDF (reference sequence). The CDR3 DNA reads TGTGCCACCAGCAGAGATCAAGAGGGGCGGGGGACCCAGTACTTC. Translating it yields CATSRDQEGRGTQYF. Full variable domain (rest looked up from reference TRBV15 and TRBJ2-5): DAMVIQNPRYQVTQFGKPVTLSCSQTLNHNVMYWYQQKSSQAPKLLFHYYDKDFNNEADTPDNFQSRRPNTSFCFLDIRSPGLGDTAMYLCATSRDQEGRGTQYFGPGTRLLVL.

This chain links TRBV2 with TRBJ2-5; 8 bases are shared with TRBD2. Germline V gene sequence: CDR1 SNHLY, CDR2 FYNNEI. The ends lost 6 bases at V and 0 bases at J; junction bases unmatched: 9. There are 16 residues in the CDR3. CDR3 sequence reads: CASSLGLAGHQETQYF. CDR3 DNA: TGTGCCAGCAGCCTGGGGCTAGCGGGTCACCAAGAGACCCAGTACTTC.